This T cell receptor (beta chain) appears in the sequencing data of a study of T-cell memory formation after mild COVID-19. In the study overall: Among the donors, TCR clusters were largely specific to each donor.

Regarding the study as a whole: Several responding clones turned up in pre-infection memory, indicating that cross-reactive memory may have taken part.

The CDR3 has 14 amino acids. Germline-derived CDR1 and CDR2 are ENHRY and SYGVKD. The ends were cut back, 0 bases at V and 6 bases at J, with 11 bases in the middle. As to this clonotype: The antigen is undetermined.

TCRdb reanalysed the 5' RACE reads using MiXCR and keeps one entry per CDR3 protein. The data show about 360,000 distinct CDR3 sequences, 13% to 15% seen once. The specimen was PBMCs or a T cell subset sorted from them (not recorded which). This sequence originates from a man between 18 and 35 years old who had mild COVID-19 (a few samples of this study predate the infection). Cell type and time point are not known. The rearrangement joins TRBV10-3 to TRBJ1-2; D is unresolved. DNA of the CDR3: TGTGCCATCAGTGAGTCGATACCCTGGGATGGCTACACCTTC. Amino acid sequence: CAISESIPWDGYTF.